This TCR beta chain is drawn from a study of CD8 T cells in ankylosing spondylitis. General study points: Characteristic, it appeared, of ankylosing spondylitis blood was a TCR beta motif of seven or eight highly homologous variants.

Details on this clonotype: Its antigen is not identified.

MiXCR, applied by TCRdb to the 5' RACE reads, yields one record per CDR3 protein. Here the sample spans around 540,000 distinct CDR3 sequences, more than 9.5% being singletons. The CDR3 length is 14 residues. V was pared by 1 base and J by 8 bases, with 9 bases between. Germline CDR1 SSHAT, CDR2 FNYEAQ (reference sequence). The chain has TRBV7-7 and TRBJ1-6, with D perhaps TRBD1 (5 bases). Sequenced material: blood, either unsorted or a sorted T cell fraction (not recorded which). The source of this sequence is a male donor with ankylosing spondylitis. The CDR3 DNA follows: TGTGCCAGCAGCTTAGATGGGGGTGATTCACCCCTCCACTTT. Translation: CASSLDGGDSPLHF.